The rows below give T cell receptor beta chains drawn from one sample of a study of OX40 agonist ivuxolimab in advanced cancers. TCRdb keeps only in-frame clones here, not all; method: immunoSEQ multiplex PCR. The table records around 70,000 clones, roughly 90% of them present only once. The starting material was CD4+ or CD8+ T cells sorted from blood, obtained in a trial of the OX40 agonist ivuxolimab. These receptors came from an adult with an advanced solid tumor such as melanoma, head and neck, liver or kidney cancer. Both conserved end residues are part of each CDR3. Fields, in order: J gene, V gene, D gene, clone size, CDR3 protein, CDR3 DNA. A D gene is named only where the DNA matches it firmly. Expanded clones are given a class, and other clones once, few, many or no size at all.

J: TRBJ1-1; V: TRBV7-2; D: .; size: .; CDR3: CASSFTEAFF; DNA: TGTGCCAGCAGCTTCACTGAAGCTTTCTTT
J: TRBJ1-1; V: TRBV5-6; D: TRBD1; size: .; CDR3: CASSDEGQGGTEAFF; DNA: TGTGCCAGCAGCGACGAGGGACAGGGGGGCACTGAAGCTTTCTTT
J: TRBJ1-1; V: TRBV7-2; D: .; size: .; CDR3: CASRYTGNTEAFF; DNA: TGTGCCAGCAGATATACAGGGAACACTGAAGCTTTCTTT
J: TRBJ1-1; V: TRBV18; D: TRBD1; size: .; CDR3: CASSSGQSQNTEAFF; DNA: TGTGCCAGCTCATCGGGACAGTCCCAGAACACTGAAGCTTTCTTT
J: TRBJ2-5; V: TRBV5-1; D: .; size: .; CDR3: CASSSTLDGRLETQYF; DNA: TGCGCCAGCAGCTCGACTCTCGACGGGCGGTTAGAGACCCAGTACTTC
J: TRBJ2-1; V: TRBV10-1; D: TRBD2; size: .; CDR3: CASSPWTSGSHNEQFF; DNA: TGCGCCAGCAGTCCCTGGACTAGCGGGAGCCACAATGAGCAGTTCTTC
J: TRBJ2-7; V: TRBV21-1; D: .; size: .; CDR3: CASSGGLAGTYEQYF; DNA: TGTGCCAGCAGCGGGGGACTAGCGGGAACCTACGAGCAGTACTTC
J: TRBJ1-1; V: TRBV27; D: .; size: once; CDR3: CASRPGLNTEAFF; DNA: TGTGCCAGCAGACCGGGGCTGAACACTGAAGCTTTCTTT
J: TRBJ2-5; V: TRBV9; D: .; size: .; CDR3: CASSVGGNQETQYF; DNA: TGTGCCAGCAGCGTAGGGGGTAACCAAGAGACCCAGTACTTC
J: TRBJ2-7; V: TRBV6-5; D: TRBD1; size: .; CDR3: CASVSGGQGYEQYF; DNA: TGTGCCAGCGTCTCGGGGGGACAGGGATACGAGCAGTACTTC
J: TRBJ2-5; V: TRBV5-1; D: TRBD1; size: .; CDR3: CASTETGGMETQYF; DNA: TGCGCCAGCACTGAGACAGGGGGCATGGAGACCCAGTACTTC
J: TRBJ2-3; V: TRBV5-6; D: .; size: .; CDR3: CASSLLKGASTDTQYF; DNA: TGTGCCAGCAGCTTGTTGAAGGGAGCTAGCACAGATACGCAGTATTTT
J: TRBJ2-3; V: TRBV27; D: .; size: .; CDR3: CASSLLEGSTDTQYF; DNA: TGTGCCAGCAGCCTTTTGGAGGGTAGCACAGATACGCAGTATTTT
J: TRBJ2-5; V: TRBV7-2; D: .; size: .; CDR3: CASSLPGNQETQYF; DNA: TGTGCCAGCAGCTTACCTGGAAATCAAGAGACCCAGTACTTC
J: TRBJ1-3; V: TRBV5-4; D: .; size: .; CDR3: CASSLFGGNTIYF; DNA: TGTGCCAGCAGCTTGTTCGGGGGAAACACCATATATTTT
J: TRBJ1-4; V: TRBV19; D: TRBD1; size: .; CDR3: CASSLTGATNEKLFF; DNA: TGTGCCAGTAGTCTGACAGGGGCAACTAATGAAAAACTGTTTTTT
J: TRBJ1-4; V: TRBV10-3; D: TRBD1; size: .; CDR3: CAIRKGAGGDEKLFF; DNA: TGTGCCATCAGAAAAGGGGCAGGGGGTGATGAAAAACTGTTTTTT
J: TRBJ1-1; V: TRBV2; D: TRBD1; size: .; CDR3: CASSDITGAINTEAFF; DNA: TGTGCCAGCAGTGATATTACAGGGGCCATTAACACTGAAGCTTTCTTT
J: TRBJ1-1; V: TRBV5-6; D: .; size: .; CDR3: CASSFYGTEAFF; DNA: TGTGCCAGCAGCTTTTATGGCACTGAAGCTTTCTTT
J: TRBJ1-1; V: TRBV5-6; D: .; size: .; CDR3: CASSSGLLGTEAFF; DNA: TGTGCCAGCAGCTCGGGCCTCTTGGGCACTGAAGCTTTCTTT
J: TRBJ1-1; V: TRBV10-3; D: TRBD1; size: .; CDR3: CAISESPGGDGEAFF; DNA: TGTGCCATCAGTGAGTCACCAGGGGGCGATGGTGAAGCTTTCTTT
J: TRBJ2-4; V: TRBV10-1; D: .; size: .; CDR3: CASSEYKGLAKNIQYF; DNA: TGCGCCAGCAGTGAGTATAAGGGGTTAGCCAAAAACATTCAGTACTTC
J: TRBJ2-7; V: TRBV18; D: .; size: .; CDR3: CASSPTGSYEQYF; DNA: TGTGCCAGCTCACCAACAGGCTCCTACGAGCAGTACTTC
J: TRBJ2-1; V: TRBV5-1; D: TRBD1; size: .; CDR3: CASSFDRGLHNEQFF; DNA: TGCGCCAGCAGCTTTGACAGGGGGTTACACAATGAGCAGTTCTTC
J: TRBJ2-3; V: TRBV5-1; D: .; size: few; CDR3: CASSPRRTDTQYF; DNA: TGCGCCAGCAGCCCCCGGCGCACAGATACGCAGTATTTT